These 15 T cell receptor beta chains were sequenced from one sample in a study of control samples from healthy donors and cancer patients. Clones were read by immunoSEQ multiplex PCR, and TCRdb kept only the in-frame ones, dropping some. The data contain about 73,000 clones, roughly 87% of them singletons. The specimen sequenced was blood. The source is a woman in her fifties or sixties in good health.

This chain connects TRBV5-1 to TRBJ2-7, with 7 positions matching TRBD2. The germline gives CDR1 SGHRS, CDR2 YFSETQ. V was clipped by 1 base and J by 2 bases; unmatched bases: 12. The CDR3 runs 17 residues. The CDR3 bases are TGCGCCAGCAGCTTGACGCACGGGGCGGGAGTGACCTACGAGCAGTACTTC. It encodes CASSLTHGAGVTYEQYF.

The rearrangement links TRBV19 to TRBJ2-7; the D gene is possibly TRBD2 (5 bases). Between the trimmed V and J ends, which lost 4 bases and 3 bases, there was a span of 16 bases. The CDR3 consists of 15 residues. CDR1 LNHDA and CDR2 SQIVND come from the germline V gene (reference sequence). The CDR3 loop is CASSTNRDPIYEQYF. The CDR3 region has the DNA TGTGCCAGTAGTACGAACCGGGATCCTATCTACGAGCAGTACTTC. The full variable domain, completed using reference TRBV19 and TRBJ2-7, is DGGITQSPKYLFRKEGQNVTLSCEQNLNHDAMYWYRQDPGQGLRLIYYSQIVNDFQKGDIAEGYSVSREKKESFPLTVTSAQKNPTAFYLCASSTNRDPIYEQYFGPGTRLTVT.

The sample holds one count of this clone. This chain uses TRBV3-1 (or the pseudogene TRBV3-2) with TRBJ2-2; 11 bases are a match to TRBD2. The CDR3 loop spans 16 amino acids. Germline-derived CDR1 and CDR2 are LGHDT and YNNKEL (reference sequence). V gave up 4 bases and J gave up 5 bases; unmatched junction bases: 6. The chain's CDR3 is CASSLLAGARTGELFF. DNA of the CDR3: TGTGCCAGCAGCCTACTAGCGGGGGCCAGGACCGGGGAGCTGTTTTTT.

This chain links TRBV2 with TRBJ2-2; 10 bases are shared with TRBD2. The CDR3 sequence is 17 residues long. Germline CDR1 reads SNHLY; CDR2 reads FYNNEI. V gave up 6 bases and J gave up 7 bases; unmatched junction bases: 14. The CDR3 nucleotides read TGTGCCAGCAGGCCTCTCCTAGCGGGAGACGGGCACGGGGAGCTGTTTTTT. Translated, it gives CASRPLLAGDGHGELFF.

The chain couples TRBV7-9 to TRBJ2-7; D is unclear. This CDR3 spans 11 amino acids. The germline V gene encodes CDR1 SEHNR and CDR2 FQNEAQ (reference sequence). Trimming shortened V by 6 bases and J by 3 bases, and 6 bases separated the two germline ends. CDR3 nucleotides: TGTGCCAGCAGAAGTGACTACGAGCAGTACTTC. This translates into CASRSDYEQYF. Full variable domain (rest looked up from reference TRBV7-9 and TRBJ2-7): DTGVSQNPRHKITKRGQNVTFRCDPISEHNRLYWYRQTLGQGPEFLTYFQNEAQLEKSRLLSDRFSAERPKGSFSTLEIQRTEQGDSAMYLCASRSDYEQYFGPGTRLTVT.

The rearrangement joins TRBV7-2 to TRBJ1-2, with D maybe TRBD1 (6 bases). The CDR3 totals 14 residues. CDR1 is SGHTA and CDR2 is FQGNSA in the germline V gene. V was clipped by 5 bases and J by 8 bases, with 18 bases between them. CDR3 DNA: TGTGCCAGCAGCCCCTGGGCGGGGGGCGAGGGCTACACCTTC. The encoded protein is CASSPWAGGEGYTF.

V gene TRBV19 combines with J gene TRBJ2-3; tentatively, D is TRBD1 (6 bases). This CDR3 is 16 amino acids long. Germline V CDR1 and CDR2: LNHDA, SQIVND (reference sequence). Trimming removed 7 bases from V and 0 bases from J, with 17 bases in between. CDR3 amino acids: CASMRTEITSTDTQYF. The CDR3 DNA follows: TGTGCCAGTATGAGGACAGAGATTACTAGCACAGATACGCAGTATTTT. Variable domain in full (rest from reference TRBV19 and TRBJ2-3): DGGITQSPKYLFRKEGQNVTLSCEQNLNHDAMYWYRQDPGQGLRLIYYSQIVNDFQKGDIAEGYSVSREKKESFPLTVTSAQKNPTAFYLCASMRTEITSTDTQYFGPGTRLTVL.

V is TRBV19 and J is TRBJ1-1, with TRBD1 identical over 8 bases. Germline assignment: CDR1 LNHDA and CDR2 SQIVND (reference sequence). With V trimmed by 7 bases and J by 7 bases, 8 bases remained unmatched. The CDR3 contains 13 residues. CDR3: CASIPRQGIEAFF. CDR3 in DNA: TGTGCCAGTATTCCAAGACAGGGGATTGAAGCTTTCTTT.

This sequence joins TRBV6-5 and TRBJ1-5; no clear D gene. The CDR3 contains 14 residues. Trimming pared 6 bases from V and 6 bases from J, leaving 15 bases between. In germline, CDR1 is MNHEY, CDR2 SVGAGI. CDR3 residues: CASSASVSSQPQHF. The CDR3, as DNA: TGTGCCAGCAGCGCGTCAGTTAGTAGTCAGCCCCAGCATTTT.

The chain combines TRBV5-1 with TRBJ2-7, with D possibly matching TRBD1 (6 bases). The CDR3 runs to 14 residues. Germline CDR1 and CDR2: SGHRS and YFSETQ. The ends were cut back, 0 bases at V and 8 bases at J, with 15 bases in the middle. The CDR3 region is CASSLASSGTQQYF. CDR3 DNA sequence: TGCGCCAGCAGCTTGGCAAGCTCCGGGACACAGCAGTACTTC. The full variable domain, with the rest looked up from reference TRBV5-1 and TRBJ2-7, is KAGVTQTPRYLIKTRGQQVTLSCSPISGHRSVSWYQQTPGQGLQFLFEYFSETQRNKGNFPGRFSGRQFSNSRSEMNVSTLELGDSALYLCASSLASSGTQQYFGPGTRLTVT.

This chain joins TRBV9 and TRBJ1-2, with 7 bases lining up with TRBD1. Trimming at V came to 2 bases and at J to 8 bases, leaving 9 bases not matched to a gene. Germline CDR1 reads SGDLS; CDR2 reads YYNGEE. The CDR3 runs to 14 residues. For the CDR3, the DNA is TGTGCCAGCAGCGTTGAGACAGGGATGGAAGGCTACACCTTC. Residues: CASSVETGMEGYTF.

V is TRBV29-1 and J is TRBJ2-1, with TRBD2 as a possible D gene (6 bases). The germline V gene has CDR1 SQVTM and CDR2 ANQGSEA. CDR3 length equals 16 residues. The germline V and J ends were trimmed by 0 bases and 0 bases, with 12 bases remaining between them. CDR3 nucleotides: TGCAGCGTTGAAGACCGGGAGTGGGACTCCTACAATGAGCAGTTCTTC. Its protein is CSVEDREWDSYNEQFF.

The V call is TRBV19, the J call TRBJ2-7; the match to TRBD2 covers 8 bases. The germline gives CDR1 LNHDA, CDR2 SQIVND (reference sequence). This CDR3 contains 14 residues. V gave up 3 bases and J gave up 5 bases; unmatched junction bases: 6. The CDR3 loop is CASSISTSGHEQYF. Written as DNA, the CDR3 is TGTGCCAGTAGTATCTCAACTAGCGGCCACGAGCAGTACTTC.

The chain links TRBV19 to TRBJ2-1; D ambiguous. CDR3 length: 14 amino acids. Germline CDR1 is LNHDA and CDR2 is SQIVND (reference sequence). V dropped 5 bases and J dropped 1 base, with 9 bases sitting between them. CDR3 in DNA: TGTGCCAGTAGTGTAGTAGAATCCTACAATGAGCAGTTCTTC. This sequence encodes CASSVVESYNEQFF.

The chain joins TRBV7-2 to TRBJ1-5; a possible D gene is TRBD1 (6 bases). In germline, CDR1 is SGHTA, CDR2 FQGNSA. The CDR3 totals 17 residues. V dropped 1 base and J dropped 2 bases, with 15 bases sitting between them. CDR3 in amino acids: CASSLGAGTGRNQPQHF. Written as DNA, the CDR3 is TGTGCCAGCAGCTTAGGGGCGGGTACAGGGCGCAATCAGCCCCAGCATTTT. Drawing the rest from reference TRBV7-2 and TRBJ1-5, the complete variable domain is GAGVSQSPSNKVTEKGKDVELRCDPISGHTALYWYRQSLGQGLEFLIYFQGNSAPDKSGLPSDRFSAERTGGSVSTLTIQRTQQEDSAVYLCASSLGAGTGRNQPQHFGDGTRLSIL.